Described below is a single T cell receptor beta chain sequence and its context. Its antigen remains unidentified. Germline loops: CDR1 LNHDA, CDR2 SQIVND (reference sequence). V gave up 3 bases and J gave up 4 bases, with 13 bases separating them. This CDR3 spans 16 amino acids. These data are taken from a study of cytomegalovirus exposure and HLA in healthy donors. Researchers ran the PCR with 60 Vbeta and 13 Jbeta primers. This table comes from immunoSEQ multiplex PCR, and its TCRdb copy is limited to in-frame clones, with some not included. The sample carries fewer than 120,000 clones, roughly 84% recorded once. Study-wide results and caveats: Later on, a genetic analysis was performed. It linked a missense variant in DCLRE1C with V- and J-gene trimming of TCR beta. The study flagged roughly 150 TCR beta chains as cytomegalovirus-associated. Donors belonging to an Asian-associated ancestry cluster reportedly showed fewer N-insertions in productive TCRs than the roughly 670-donor mean, according to what a later analysis found.

Source material: PBMCs. The chain combines TRBV19 with TRBJ1-6; D call uncertain. The clonotype originates from a man aged 25 to 40 in good health and CMV-seropositive. In DNA form, the CDR3 reads TGTGCCAGTAGTATCGGACGGGGATTTTATAATTCACCCCTCCACTTT. Translation gives CASSIGRGFYNSPLHF.